These 24 T cell receptor beta chains originate from one sample sequenced in a study of shared clonotypes between healthy human individuals. Libraries were prepared by immunoSEQ multiplex PCR; TCRdb keeps only in-frame clonotypes and omits some of them. The sample includes around 2.5 million clones, 93% of them seen just once. Sequenced input: naive CD4+ T cells from PBMCs. Subset denoted: CD45RA+ positively selected. The receptors derive from a man aged 18 to 29 in good health. Some clones in this sample may be carry-over from other donors' samples.

The V gene is TRBV5-1, the J gene TRBJ2-7; the D gene is possibly TRBD2 (5 bases). Trimming shortened V by 3 bases and J by 2 bases, and 12 bases separated the two germline ends. Germline V gives CDR1 SGHRS, CDR2 YFSETQ. The CDR3 has 14 residues. This chain's CDR3 is CASSYRGLTYEQYF. The CDR3 DNA reads TGCGCCAGCAGCTATCGCGGACTTACCTACGAGCAGTACTTC.

The chain recombines TRBV5-1 with TRBJ2-7, with D possibly being TRBD2 (6 bases). CDR3 length: 14 residues. The germline CDR1 and CDR2 sequences are SGHRS and YFSETQ. V lost 0 bases and J lost 3, with 10 bases in between. CDR3 amino acids: CASSLAWRVYEQYF. CDR3 DNA: TGCGCCAGCAGCTTGGCCTGGAGGGTCTACGAGCAGTACTTC.

The chain combines TRBV7-8 with TRBJ2-3; tentatively, D is TRBD2 (5 bases). Germline V lookup: CDR1 SGHVS, CDR2 FQNEAQ. This CDR3 region has 14 residues. The V gene lost 8 bases and the J gene lost 5 bases, with 17 bases spanning the gap. The CDR3 protein is CASATRSRGDTQYF. The DNA of the CDR3 is TGTGCCAGCGCCACAAGGTCTCGGGGAGATACGCAGTATTTT. Combining the CDR3 with reference TRBV7-8 and TRBJ2-3 gives the whole variable domain GAGVSQSPRYKVAKRGQDVALRCDPISGHVSLFWYQQALGQGPEFLTYFQNEAQLDKSGLPSDRFFAERPEGSVSTLKIQRTQQEDSAVYLCASATRSRGDTQYFGPGTRLTVL.

The chain employs TRBV9 and TRBJ2-3; TRBD2 matches at 8 bases. The CDR3 is made up of 17 amino acids. Germline assignment: CDR1 SGDLS and CDR2 YYNGEE. V was pared by 0 bases and J by 4 bases, with 10 bases of the junction left unmatched. The CDR3 nucleotides read TGTGCCAGCAGCGTAGGAAGCGGGAGAGGTTTAGCAGATACGCAGTATTTT. Translating it yields CASSVGSGRGLADTQYF.

Comments on this clone: Germline and junction disagree at one end, which may indicate a read error. This chain links TRBV6-6 with TRBJ2-7, with D uncertain. This CDR3 has 12 residues. Germline assignment: CDR1 MNHNY and CDR2 SVGAGI (reference sequence). Here the CDR3 reads CASTGESYGQYF. CDR3 nucleotides: TGTGCCAGCACTGGCGAATCCTACGGGCAGTACTTC.

The rearrangement joins TRBV6-5 to TRBJ1-1; TRBD1 is a possible D gene (6 bases). V was cut by 2 bases and J by 4 bases, with 11 bases left in between. Germline-derived CDR1 and CDR2 are MNHEY and SVGAGI. This CDR3 contains 14 residues. CDR3 nucleotide sequence: TGTGCCAGCAGTTACGAAGGGGGAATCACTGAAGCTTTCTTT. Amino acid sequence: CASSYEGGITEAFF.

The chain couples TRBV5-4 to TRBJ2-7; 8 bases agree with TRBD1. The CDR3 loop spans 14 amino acids. The V and J ends lost 2 bases and 5 bases, in that order; junction bases with no gene match: 6. Germline V gene sequence: CDR1 SGHNT, CDR2 YYREEE (reference sequence). This CDR3 is CASSLGRGPNEQYF. The CDR3 region has the DNA TGTGCCAGCAGCTTAGGCAGGGGGCCCAACGAGCAGTACTTC.

The J gene is TRBJ1-1, the V gene TRBV29-1, with 8 nucleotides matching TRBD1. Germline V lookup: CDR1 SQVTM, CDR2 ANQGSEA. The CDR3 runs 15 residues. The V gene end was trimmed by 4 bases and the J gene end by 0 bases; junction bases not matched to a gene: 7. The CDR3 sequence is CSVALLGQVNTEAFF. CDR3 DNA: TGCAGCGTTGCATTACTGGGACAGGTGAACACTGAAGCTTTCTTT.

The J gene is TRBJ1-2, the V gene TRBV2; 10 bases match TRBD1. The junction had 3 bases not matched to a gene; V was cut back by 7 bases and J by 1 base. Germline V gene data show CDR1 as SNHLY and CDR2 as FYNNEI. The CDR3 spans 14 residues. The CDR3 nucleotides are TGTGCCAGCACCCGGACAGGGGGTAACTATGGCTACACCTTC. It is translated as CASTRTGGNYGYTF.

The chain combines TRBV4-2 with TRBJ2-4; the D gene is possibly TRBD1 (6 bases). Germline CDR1 reads LGHNA; CDR2 reads YNFKEQ. Trimming left V 1 base short and J 6 bases short, with 10 bases between. This CDR3 has 14 amino acids. The CDR3 coding sequence is TGTGCCAGCAGCCAAGGTACAGGGTCAAACATTCAGTACTTC. This sequence encodes CASSQGTGSNIQYF.

This chain links TRBV2 with TRBJ2-7, with TRBD2 matching 7 bases. V trimming: 6 bases; J trimming: 3 bases; junction bases outside the gene matches: 17. The germline V gene encodes CDR1 SNHLY and CDR2 FYNNEI. CDR3 length: 17 amino acids. Here the CDR3 reads CASRMEGRRSGVYEQYF. DNA for the CDR3: TGTGCCAGCAGGATGGAGGGACGGAGAAGCGGGGTCTACGAGCAGTACTTC.

This rearrangement joins TRBV2 to TRBJ2-1; TRBD2 might be the D (5 bases). The ends were cut back, 5 bases at V and 15 bases at J, with 14 bases in the middle. This CDR3 region has 11 residues. The V gene's germline CDR1 is SNHLY and CDR2 FYNNEI. In nucleotides, the CDR3 is TGTGCCAGCAGTCTAGGGAGTGGATCGTTCTTC. Translation gives CASSLGSGSFF.

The genes are TRBV30 and TRBJ2-2; 11 nucleotides align to TRBD1. V trimming: 2 bases; J trimming: 7 bases; junction bases outside the gene matches: 12. Germline-derived CDR1 and CDR2 are GTSNPN and SVGIG (reference sequence). The CDR3 is made up of 17 amino acids. The CDR3 reads CAWSPRSGTGGFGELFF. CDR3 nucleotides: TGTGCCTGGAGTCCCCGCTCGGGGACAGGGGGTTTCGGGGAGCTGTTTTTT.

As concerns this clone: The same CDR3 can be traced to other DNA sequences in this sample. DNA for the CDR3: TGTGCCAGCAGCCAAGAAGGGACGCAAGAGACCCAGTACTTC. Encoded protein: CASSQEGTQETQYF. This rearrangement joins TRBV4-2 to TRBJ2-5, with D perhaps matching TRBD1 or TRBD2 (5 bases each). The CDR3 loop spans 14 amino acids. Germline V gene data show CDR1 as LGHNA and CDR2 as YNFKEQ. V was clipped by 0 bases and J by 2 bases, with 7 bases between them.

To note about this clone: The same CDR3 is also encoded by other DNA sequences in this sample. The chain is built from TRBV7-9 and TRBJ2-1; tentatively, D is TRBD2 (6 bases). Trimming cost V 1 base and J 5 bases, with 9 bases left between them. The CDR3 contains 14 residues. CDR1 and CDR2 from the germline V gene are SEHNR and FQNEAQ (reference sequence). CDR3 coding DNA: TGTGCCAGCAGCTTAGGGCGGGGTCACAATGAGCAGTTCTTC. It yields the protein CASSLGRGHNEQFF.

This clone was counted a single time. The chain combines TRBV5-1 with TRBJ1-1; 8 nucleotides line up with TRBD1. V lost 0 bases to trimming and J lost 4 bases; unmatched junction nucleotides: 5. The CDR3 has 15 residues. Looked up from germline, CDR1 is SGHRS and CDR2 is YFSETQ. The CDR3 protein is CASSLDPGGITEAFF. CDR3 nucleotide sequence: TGCGCCAGCAGCTTGGATCCAGGGGGCATCACTGAAGCTTTCTTT.

The rearrangement joins TRBV19 to TRBJ1-5; tentatively, D is TRBD1 (6 bases). The V end lost 7 bases, the J end lost 4 bases, and 20 bases lay between the germline ends. CDR3 length: 16 amino acids. Germline V gene data show CDR1 as LNHDA and CDR2 as SQIVND (reference sequence). The CDR3 sequence: CASKFQGTLRNQPQHF. The DNA for the CDR3 is TGTGCCAGTAAGTTCCAGGGGACCTTGCGAAATCAGCCCCAGCATTTT.

On this clone itself: This sample also contains other DNA sequences that code for the same CDR3. The V and J genes are TRBV7-9 and TRBJ2-3; no clear D gene. Per the germline V gene, CDR1 is SEHNR and CDR2 is FQNEAQ (reference sequence). CDR3 size: 13 residues. The V gene lost 1 base and the J gene lost 4 bases, with 6 bases spanning the gap. CDR3: CASSLEGPDTQYF. For the CDR3, the DNA is TGTGCCAGCAGCTTAGAGGGCCCAGATACGCAGTATTTT. The complete variable domain, with remaining parts taken from reference TRBV7-9 and TRBJ2-3, reads DTGVSQNPRHKITKRGQNVTFRCDPISEHNRLYWYRQTLGQGPEFLTYFQNEAQLEKSRLLSDRFSAERPKGSFSTLEIQRTEQGDSAMYLCASSLEGPDTQYFGPGTRLTVL.

The chain links TRBV5-5 to TRBJ1-3; no firm D call. Germline V gene data show CDR1 as SGHKS and CDR2 as YYEKEE (reference sequence). CDR3 length: 14 amino acids. The V and J ends lost 4 bases and 0 bases respectively, with 8 bases between them. CDR3 sequence (DNA): TGTGCCAGCAGCCCGGGGTTCTCTGGAAACACCATATATTTT. This codes for CASSPGFSGNTIYF. The entire variable domain, with the rest obtained from reference TRBV5-5 and TRBJ1-3, is as follows: DAGVTQSPTHLIKTRGQQVTLRCSPISGHKSVSWYQQVLGQGPQFIFQYYEKEERGRGNFPDRFSARQFPNYSSELNVNALLLGDSALYLCASSPGFSGNTIYFGEGSWLTVV.

This clone was seen only once. V usage is TRBV5-1 and J usage is TRBJ1-4; a weak D match, TRBD1 (6 bases). The germline CDR1 and CDR2 sequences are SGHRS and YFSETQ. V dropped 8 bases and J dropped 5 bases, with 19 bases sitting between them. The CDR3 length is 15 residues. CDR3 region: CASSITGTRNEKLFF. In nucleotides, the CDR3 is TGCGCCAGTTCCATTACAGGGACGAGGAATGAAAAACTGTTTTTT.

This sequence joins TRBV5-6 and TRBJ2-2; D might be TRBD2 (5 bases). CDR1 is SGHDT and CDR2 is YYEEEE in the germline V gene. The CDR3 is made up of 15 amino acids. Trimming took 4 bases from V and 5 from J, leaving 15 bases between them. The CDR3 DNA sequence: TGTGCCAGCAGCCCGGGTCCGCCGGGGACCGGGGAGCTGTTTTTT. Residues: CASSPGPPGTGELFF. Variable domain in full (rest from reference TRBV5-6 and TRBJ2-2): DAGVTQSPTHLIKTRGQQVTLRCSPKSGHDTVSWYQQALGQGPQFIFQYYEEEERQRGNFPDRFSGHQFPNYSSELNVNALLLGDSALYLCASSPGPPGTGELFFGEGSRLTVL.

CDR3 DNA: TGTGCCATCAGCCAACCGGGACAGGGGTACGAGCAGTACTTC. Its protein product is CAISQPGQGYEQYF. V gene TRBV10-3 combines with J gene TRBJ2-7, with 10 bases fitting TRBD1. The CDR3 sequence is 14 residues long. The V gene end was trimmed by 6 bases and the J gene end by 4 bases; junction bases not matched to a gene: 6. Germline loops: CDR1 ENHRY, CDR2 SYGVKD.

The chain is built from TRBV28 and TRBJ2-5; 11 bases map to TRBD1. Unmatched junction bases numbered 10, after V lost 8 bases and J lost 2 bases. The length of the CDR3 is 16 residues. Germline loops: CDR1 MDHEN, CDR2 SYDVKM. CDR3 amino acids: CASGQGAAPIQETQYF. CDR3 DNA sequence: TGTGCCAGCGGACAGGGGGCAGCCCCCATTCAAGAGACCCAGTACTTC.

J is TRBJ2-3 and V is TRBV19; 13 nucleotides agree with TRBD2. V dropped 8 bases and J dropped 5; count of bases not matched to a gene: 4. The CDR3 runs to 14 residues. CDR1 LNHDA and CDR2 SQIVND come from the germline V gene (reference sequence). In DNA, the CDR3 is TGTGCCAGTGGGACTAGCGGGGCCCAAGATACGCAGTATTTT. It specifies CASGTSGAQDTQYF.